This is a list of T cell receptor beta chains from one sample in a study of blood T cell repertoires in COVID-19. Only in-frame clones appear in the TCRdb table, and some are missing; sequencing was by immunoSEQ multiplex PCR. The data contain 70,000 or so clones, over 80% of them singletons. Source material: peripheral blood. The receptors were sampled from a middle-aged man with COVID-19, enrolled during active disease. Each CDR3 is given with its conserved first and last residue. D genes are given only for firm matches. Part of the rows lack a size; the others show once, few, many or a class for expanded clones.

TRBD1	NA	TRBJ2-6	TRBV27	TGTGCCAGCAGTTTCCTGGCCAACAGGGGAGCTGGGGCCAACGTCCTGACTTTC	CASSFLANRGAGANVLTF
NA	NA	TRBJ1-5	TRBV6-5	TGTGCCAGCAGGTCGACAGGTTCTCAGCCCCAGCATTTT	CASRSTGSQPQHF
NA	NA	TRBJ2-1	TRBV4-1	TGCGCCAGCAGCCAAAGGGGTCGGCAGTTCTTC	CASSQRGRQFF
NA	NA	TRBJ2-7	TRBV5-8	TGTGCCAGCAGCTCGTGGACAGAGGGCTACGAGCAGTACTTC	CASSSWTEGYEQYF
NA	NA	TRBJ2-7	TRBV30	TGTGCCTGGATGGACAGACTCTACGAGCAGTACTTC	CAWMDRLYEQYF
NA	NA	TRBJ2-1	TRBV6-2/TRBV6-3	TGTGCCAGCAGTACCCCGGAAGCCAGGGGACGCTACAATGAGCAGTTCTTC	CASSTPEARGRYNEQFF
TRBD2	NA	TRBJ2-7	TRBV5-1	TGCGCCAGCAGCTTGGAGAGCGGCGGGAGGTCCTACGAGCAGTACTTC	CASSLESGGRSYEQYF
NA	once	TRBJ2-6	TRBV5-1	TGCGCCAGCAGCTCGGGCGCGGAGGCGATCTCTGGGGCCAACGTCCTGACTTTC	CASSSGAEAISGANVLTF
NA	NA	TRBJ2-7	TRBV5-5	TGTGCCAGCAGCTTGGCCAACGGTGGCTACGAGCAGTACTTC	CASSLANGGYEQYF
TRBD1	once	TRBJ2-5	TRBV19	TGTGCCAGTAGAACAGGGGGACGTGAGACCCAGTACTTC	CASRTGGRETQYF
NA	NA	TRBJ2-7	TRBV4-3	TGCGCCAGCAGCCAACTAGGCCCGAGCGAGCAGTACTTC	CASSQLGPSEQYF
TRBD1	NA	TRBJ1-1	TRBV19	TGTGCCAGTAGTATGACAGGGACGACTGAAGCTTTCTTT	CASSMTGTTEAFF
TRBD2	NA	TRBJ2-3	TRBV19	TGTGCCAGTAGTACCGCCCCTAGCGGTACGCAGTATTTT	CASSTAPSGTQYF
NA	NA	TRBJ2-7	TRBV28	TGTGCCAGCAGTTTATCCGGGAGCCCCTCCTACGAGCAGTACTTC	CASSLSGSPSYEQYF
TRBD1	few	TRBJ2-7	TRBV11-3	TGTGCCAGCAGCTTAGGGCCGACAGGGTTGGACGAGCAGTACTTC	CASSLGPTGLDEQYF
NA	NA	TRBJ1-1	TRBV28	TGTGCCAGCAGTTTCGGGGGGCGCGGCACTGAAGCTTTCTTT	CASSFGGRGTEAFF
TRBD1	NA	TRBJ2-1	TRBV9	TGTGCCAGCAGCGTAGTTTTTAAGGGGACAGTTCACAATGAGCAGTTCTTC	CASSVVFKGTVHNEQFF
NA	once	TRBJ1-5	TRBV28	TGTGCCAGCAGTTTACTGACAGTAGAACATCAGCCCCAGCATTTT	CASSLLTVEHQPQHF
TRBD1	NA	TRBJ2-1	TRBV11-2	TGTGCCAGCAGCGATGGGACAGCCCGTTACAATGAGCAGTTCTTC	CASSDGTARYNEQFF
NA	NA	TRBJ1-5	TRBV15	TGTGCCACCAGCAGAGATCGGGGGAATAGACAGCCCCAGCATTTT	CATSRDRGNRQPQHF
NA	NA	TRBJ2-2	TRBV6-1	TGTGCCAGCAGTGCCTCACAGGGGGAGGGCACCGGGGAGCTGTTTTTT	CASSASQGEGTGELFF
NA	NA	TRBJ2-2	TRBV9	TGTGCCAGCAGCGTCGGGCTCGAGACAGGCACCGGGGAGCTGTTTTTT	CASSVGLETGTGELFF
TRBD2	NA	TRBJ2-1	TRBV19	TGTGCCAGTAGTCTCATTTTGACTAGCGGGGCTTACAATGAGCAGTTCTTC	CASSLILTSGAYNEQFF
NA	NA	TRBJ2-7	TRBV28	TGTGCCAGCAGTTTACGGGACATAACCTCCTACGAGCAGTACTTC	CASSLRDITSYEQYF
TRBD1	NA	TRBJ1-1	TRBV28	TGTGCCAGCAGTTCACCAGGGGGGAACACTGAAGCTTTCTTT	CASSSPGGNTEAFF
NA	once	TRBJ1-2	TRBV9	TGTGCCAGCAGCGTACAACCTCTAAACTATGGCTACACCTTC	CASSVQPLNYGYTF
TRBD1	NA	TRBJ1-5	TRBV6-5	TGTGCCAGCAGTTCGGAGGGGGCAAGCAATCAGCCCCAGCATTTT	CASSSEGASNQPQHF
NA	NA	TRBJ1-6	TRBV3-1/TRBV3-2	TGTGCCAGCAGCCAAACCGGGACACCTAATTCACCCCTCCACTTT	CASSQTGTPNSPLHF